This T cell receptor (beta chain) stems from a study of shared clonotypes between healthy human individuals. Profiled with immunoSEQ multiplex PCR; TCRdb holds only in-frame clones, not every one. The sample includes approximately 2.1 million clones, 90% to 95% of them seen just once. What was sequenced was naive CD4+ T cells from PBMCs. Subset reported: CD45RA+ positively selected. This clonotype was sampled from a man between 18 and 35 years old in good health. Some clones in this sample may be carry-over from other donors' samples.

The CDR3 sequence is CASSLTGAEDTQYF. CDR3 nucleotides: TGCGCCAGCAGCTTGACAGGGGCGGAGGATACGCAGTATTTT. The chain joins TRBV5-1 to TRBJ2-3, with 7 nucleotides matching TRBD1. This CDR3 comprises 14 residues. Germline CDR1 and CDR2: SGHRS and YFSETQ. J was trimmed by 6 bases and V by 1 base; bases with no gene match: 5.